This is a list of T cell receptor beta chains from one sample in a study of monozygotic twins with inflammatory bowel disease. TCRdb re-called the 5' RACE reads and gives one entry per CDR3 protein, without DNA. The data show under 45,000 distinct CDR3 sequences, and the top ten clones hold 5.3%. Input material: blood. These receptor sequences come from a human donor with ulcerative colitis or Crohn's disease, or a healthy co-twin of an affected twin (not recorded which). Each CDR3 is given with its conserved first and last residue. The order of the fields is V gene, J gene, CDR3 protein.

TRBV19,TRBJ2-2,CASSITPPNTGELFF
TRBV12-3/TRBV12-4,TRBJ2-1,CASSWGGGNEQFF
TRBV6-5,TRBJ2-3,CASSYETGGFTDTQYF
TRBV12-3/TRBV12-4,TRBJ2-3,CASSLRTSGGLTDTQYF
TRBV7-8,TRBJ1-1,CASSAGGGNTEAFF
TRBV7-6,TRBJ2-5,CASSAQTGRETQYF
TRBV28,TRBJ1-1,CASSFGRGAFF
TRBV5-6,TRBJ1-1,CASSLFTGGRWSTEAFF
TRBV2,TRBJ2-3,CASRGGASGSLLVADTQYF
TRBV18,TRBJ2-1,CASSQERTYNEQFF
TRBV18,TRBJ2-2,CASSPFRLGANTGELFF
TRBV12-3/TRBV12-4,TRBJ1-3,CASTPWAAGNTIYF
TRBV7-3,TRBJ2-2,CASSLDQNTGELFF
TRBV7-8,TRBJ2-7,CASSIQENGEQYF
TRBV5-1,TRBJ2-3,CASSLGTSLYTDTQYF
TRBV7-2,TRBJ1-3,CASSVGISGNTIYF
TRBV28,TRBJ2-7,CASSSGANGQYF
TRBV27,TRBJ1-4,CASSPPGRAVGEKLFF
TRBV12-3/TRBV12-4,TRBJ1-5,CASSLQGTSNQPQHF
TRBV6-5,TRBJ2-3,CASSYSSPEGPDTQYF
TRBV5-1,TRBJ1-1,CASSLRGQGTEAFF
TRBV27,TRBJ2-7,CGSEGGAITYEQYF
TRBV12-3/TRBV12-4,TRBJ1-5,CASSFTGNQPQHF
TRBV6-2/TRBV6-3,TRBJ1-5,CASSYDGNQPQHF
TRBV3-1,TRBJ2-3,CASSLGRADTQYF
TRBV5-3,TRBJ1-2,CARSLEQLNGYTF
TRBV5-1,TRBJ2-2,CASSLASGGRELFF
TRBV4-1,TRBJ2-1,CASSQDSRGVYNEQFF
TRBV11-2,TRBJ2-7,CASIHQGYEQYF
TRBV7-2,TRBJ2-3,CASSLKKSRGSTDTQYF
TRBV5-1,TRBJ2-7,CASSSLSGTASYEQYF
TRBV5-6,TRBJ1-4,CASSRHRGVLSNEKLFF
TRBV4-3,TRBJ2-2,CASSFGTGDTGELFF
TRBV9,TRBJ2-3,CASSAPGGGELDTQYF
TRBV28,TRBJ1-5,CASSPSPGLGSLDQPQHF
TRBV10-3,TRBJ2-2,CAISGQDYTGELFF
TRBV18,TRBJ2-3,CASSPPNRGSLSTDTQYF
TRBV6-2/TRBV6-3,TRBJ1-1,CASREDRTNTEAFF
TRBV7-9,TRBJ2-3,CASSLAGSTSTDTQYF
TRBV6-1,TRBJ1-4,CASSEGMGRVYEKLFF
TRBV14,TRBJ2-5,CASSQDRRPSGRETQYF
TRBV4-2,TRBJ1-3,CASSQDWDIYATIYF
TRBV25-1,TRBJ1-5,CASSRTGTDQPQHF
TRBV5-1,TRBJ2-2,CASSLETSGNTGELFF
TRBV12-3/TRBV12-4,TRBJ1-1,CASSLQGGAFF
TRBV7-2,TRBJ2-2,CASTIPARAGELFF